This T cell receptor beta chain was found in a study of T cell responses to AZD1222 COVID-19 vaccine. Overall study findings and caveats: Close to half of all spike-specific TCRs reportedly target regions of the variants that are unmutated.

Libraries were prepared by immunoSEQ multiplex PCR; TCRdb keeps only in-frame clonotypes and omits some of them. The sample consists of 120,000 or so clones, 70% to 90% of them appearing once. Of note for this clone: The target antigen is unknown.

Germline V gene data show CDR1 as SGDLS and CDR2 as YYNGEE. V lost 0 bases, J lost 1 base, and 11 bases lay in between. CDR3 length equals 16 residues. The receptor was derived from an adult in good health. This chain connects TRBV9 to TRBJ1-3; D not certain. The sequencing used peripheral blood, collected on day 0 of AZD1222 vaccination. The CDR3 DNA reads TGTGCCAGCAGCGTAGCCCTAGGGTGGTCTGGAAACACCATATATTTT. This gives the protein CASSVALGWSGNTIYF.